Following are 9 T cell receptor beta chains from one sample sequenced in a study of post-analysis software for immune sequencing data. Study-wide points: Higher frequency in patients than in controls was seen for about five TRBV segments, with TRBV5-6, TRBV5-1 and TRBV20-1 among them.

These receptors are not linked to any known antigen. Every TCR beta cDNA library bore unique molecular identifiers. Via MiXCR, TCRdb re-called the PCR reads, giving one row per CDR3 protein. Among around 500,000 distinct CDR3 sequences, 30% to 40% were seen once, and the ten largest hold 4.5% to 7.5%. Material: blood. The receptors originated from a girl aged 2-17 years with multiple sclerosis.

This clonotype was recorded a few times. The rearrangement joins TRBV11-2 to TRBJ1-1, with TRBD1 as a possible D gene (6 bases). CDR1 is SGHAT, CDR2 FQNNGV, per germline. CDR3 length: 12 amino acids. V lost 8 bases and J lost 4, with 11 bases in between. CDR3 nucleotides: TGTGCCAGCTGGGGGGGCGTCACTGAAGCTTTCTTT. This codes for CASWGGVTEAFF. Variable domain in full (rest from reference TRBV11-2 and TRBJ1-1): EAGVAQSPRYKIIEKRQSVAFWCNPISGHATLYWYQQILGQGPKLLIQFQNNGVVDDSQLPKDRFSAERLKGVDSTLKIQPAKLEDSAVYLCASWGGVTEAFFGQGTRLTVV.

The V gene is TRBV6-1, the J gene TRBJ1-1; 11 bases map to TRBD1. Trimming at V came to 6 bases and at J to 1 base, leaving 10 bases not matched to a gene. The germline V gene encodes CDR1 MNHNS and CDR2 SASEGT. The CDR3 is 17 residues long. In DNA form, the CDR3 reads TGTGCCAGCAGCCCGGGACAGGGGGACCTTGCGAACACTGAAGCTTTCTTT. Translating gives CASSPGQGDLANTEAFF.

This clonotype was detected many times. The chain joins TRBV12-3 or TRBV12-4 to TRBJ2-3; D uncertain. V was trimmed by 3 bases and J by 2 bases, leaving 12 bases between them. The length of the CDR3 is 15 residues. CDR3 nucleotides: TGTGCCAGCAGTTTGTCTCAAGGAATCACAGATACGCAGTATTTT. Amino acid sequence: CASSLSQGITDTQYF.

This clonotype turned up a few times. V and J are TRBV7-9 and TRBJ1-2; 7 bases align to TRBD1. V gave up 5 bases and J gave up 2 bases; unmatched junction bases: 5. CDR3 length equals 14 residues. The germline V gene has CDR1 SEHNR and CDR2 FQNEAQ (reference sequence). This CDR3 is CASSPPTGNYGYTF. CDR3 nucleotide sequence: TGTGCCAGCAGCCCACCGACAGGGAACTATGGCTACACCTTC.

This clonotype was counted a few times. V gene TRBV4-2 combines with J gene TRBJ1-2, with TRBD1 matching 9 bases. This CDR3 has 18 amino acids. J lost 4 bases, V lost 1 base, and 13 bases had no gene match. Germline V CDR1 and CDR2: LGHNA, YNFKEQ. CDR3 DNA: TGTGCCAGCAGCCAAGTCCTTGGGACAGGGAATTCCCCCTATGGCTACACCTTC. It codes for CASSQVLGTGNSPYGYTF.

In nucleotides, the CDR3 is TGTGCCAGCAGCACTGGGAGGAGCTCCTACAATGAGCAGTTCTTC. It specifies CASSTGRSSYNEQFF. V usage is TRBV11-2 and J usage is TRBJ2-1; a weak D match, TRBD2 (6 bases). V was clipped by 5 bases and J by 0 bases, with 11 bases between them. Germline V gene sequence: CDR1 SGHAT, CDR2 FQNNGV. The length of the CDR3 is 15 residues.

The V and J genes are TRBV11-2 and TRBJ2-2; D is possibly TRBD1 or TRBD2 (5 bases each). V lost 2 bases and J 4 bases, leaving 11 bases between the germline ends. The CDR3 length is 15 residues. Per the germline V gene, CDR1 is SGHAT and CDR2 is FQNNGV. The CDR3 region is CASSLRAGSTGELFF. DNA of the CDR3: TGTGCCAGCAGCTTAAGGGCAGGGAGCACCGGGGAGCTGTTTTTT.

There are a few counts of this clonotype. V usage is TRBV10-3 and J usage is TRBJ2-5; D remains unclear. Germline values: CDR1 ENHRY, CDR2 SYGVKD. The CDR3 extends over 13 amino acids. V lost 3 bases, J lost 1 base, and 6 bases lay in between. CDR3 residues: CAISDRSQETQYF. CDR3 sequence (DNA): TGTGCCATCAGTGATCGCAGCCAAGAGACCCAGTACTTC.

Points on this clonotype: A single base separates this from a much larger clone, so it may be a read error. The CDR3 DNA is TGCGCCAGCGGCTGGGACCTCGATAGGAACATTCAGTACTTC. The encoded protein is CASGWDLDRNIQYF. This rearrangement joins TRBV5-1 to TRBJ2-4; tentatively, D is TRBD1 or TRBD2 (5 bases each). V was trimmed by 7 bases and J by 7 bases, leaving 18 bases between them. The CDR3 loop spans 14 amino acids. Germline values: CDR1 SGHRS, CDR2 YFSETQ.